Below, 26 T cell receptor beta chains from the same sample are listed, as sequenced in a study of cytomegalovirus exposure and HLA in healthy donors. Researchers ran the PCR with 60 Vbeta and 13 Jbeta primers. Data came from immunoSEQ multiplex PCR; TCRdb stores just in-frame clones and leaves some out. The data contain 140,000 to 150,000 clones, about 79% of them seen just once; the ten biggest clones take up around 1.7%. The sample consisted of PBMCs. These receptors originate from a woman under 40 in good health and CMV-seronegative.

By frequency in the sample, this clone is medium-sized. This chain links TRBV7-6 with TRBJ1-6; TRBD1 is a possible D gene (5 bases). The CDR3 runs 15 residues. V was pared by 5 bases and J by 5 bases, with 13 bases between. Germline V gene lookup returns CDR1 SGHVS and CDR2 FNYEAQ. The CDR3 here is CASSPLIGDNSPLHF. The CDR3 DNA is TGTGCCAGCAGCCCCTTAATAGGGGATAATTCACCCCTCCACTTT.

This clone was recorded only once. The genes are TRBV5-1 and TRBJ1-1; TRBD1 matches 7 bases. CDR1 and CDR2 (germline): SGHRS, YFSETQ. The CDR3 has 15 amino acids. The trim removed 1 base at V and 1 base at J, leaving 4 bases unmatched. CDR3 region: CASSLRQGENTEAFF. The CDR3 DNA reads TGCGCCAGCAGCTTGAGACAGGGAGAGAACACTGAAGCTTTCTTT. The full variable domain, with the rest looked up from reference TRBV5-1 and TRBJ1-1, is KAGVTQTPRYLIKTRGQQVTLSCSPISGHRSVSWYQQTPGQGLQFLFEYFSETQRNKGNFPGRFSGRQFSNSRSEMNVSTLELGDSALYLCASSLRQGENTEAFFGQGTRLTVV.

For the CDR3, the DNA is TGTGCCAGCAGTGACCCGACAGGGCACCTAGCTAACTATGGCTACACCTTC. Translating it yields CASSDPTGHLANYGYTF. The chain combines TRBV2 with TRBJ1-2; 7 nucleotides line up with TRBD1. Germline loops: CDR1 SNHLY, CDR2 FYNNEI. The V gene end was trimmed by 3 bases and the J gene end by 0 bases; junction bases not matched to a gene: 10. The CDR3 contains 17 residues.

The CDR3 loop is CASSIGDTNSNQPQHF. CDR3 nucleotides: TGTGCCAGTAGTATTGGTGACACCAATAGCAATCAGCCCCAGCATTTT. This sequence joins TRBV19 and TRBJ1-5; no reliable D call. The length of the CDR3 is 16 residues. Germline assignment: CDR1 LNHDA and CDR2 SQIVND (reference sequence). Deletions cut 3 bases from V and 0 bases from J, with 12 bases between.

The chain uses TRBV10-1 and TRBJ1-2; no clear D. The V end lost 0 bases, the J end lost 4 bases, and 6 bases lay between the germline ends. Looked up from germline, CDR1 is WNHNN and CDR2 is SYGVQD (reference sequence). There are 13 residues in the CDR3. DNA of the CDR3: TGCGCCAGCAGTGAGTCTTTCGGCTATGGCTACACCTTC. Protein sequence: CASSESFGYGYTF.

The genes are TRBV7-2 and TRBJ2-7; 8 nucleotides agree with TRBD2. The V segment lost 2 bases and the J segment 4 bases; nucleotides outside the gene matches: 4. Germline-derived CDR1 and CDR2 are SGHTA and FQGNSA. The CDR3 has 14 amino acids. In DNA form, the CDR3 reads TGTGCCAGCAGCTTATTAGCGGGGACTTACGAGCAGTACTTC. This encodes CASSLLAGTYEQYF.

This rearrangement joins TRBV2 to TRBJ1-5; D unresolved. The V end lost 7 bases, the J end lost 0 bases, and 10 bases lay between the germline ends. This CDR3 has 14 residues. Germline V gene lookup returns CDR1 SNHLY and CDR2 FYNNEI. CDR3 sequence (DNA): TGTGCCAGCATGAACACGCATAGCAATCAGCCCCAGCATTTT. It specifies CASMNTHSNQPQHF.

V gene TRBV7-2 combines with J gene TRBJ2-5; 9 bases match TRBD2. This CDR3 is built from 15 residues. With 1 base clipped from V and 11 bases from J, the junction kept 11 bases outside the gene matches. The germline V gene encodes CDR1 SGHTA and CDR2 FQGNSA. The CDR3, as DNA: TGTGCCAGCAGCTTAGATGGCGGGGGGGCCCGGGAGCAGTACTTC. Translated, it gives CASSLDGGGAREQYF.

This chain joins TRBV11-2 and TRBJ2-7, with unresolved D. The ends were cut back, 3 bases at V and 3 bases at J, with 9 bases in the middle. In germline, CDR1 is SGHAT, CDR2 FQNNGV. This CDR3 comprises 13 residues. The CDR3 spells CASSLSYSYEQYF. CDR3 in DNA: TGTGCCAGCAGCTTGAGCTATAGCTACGAGCAGTACTTC.

V usage is TRBV9 and J usage is TRBJ1-1; TRBD1 matches 8 bases. CDR3 length: 15 residues. In germline, CDR1 is SGDLS, CDR2 YYNGEE. V gave up 3 bases and J gave up 0 bases; unmatched junction bases: 4. The CDR3 spells CASSGRGQMNTEAFF. In DNA, the CDR3 is TGTGCCAGCAGCGGCAGGGGGCAAATGAACACTGAAGCTTTCTTT.

J is TRBJ1-5 and V is TRBV7-2, with D unclear. Germline V gives CDR1 SGHTA, CDR2 FQGNSA. The length of the CDR3 is 14 residues. V gave up 3 bases and J gave up 2 bases, with 8 bases separating them. DNA of the CDR3: TGTGCCAGCAGCTTTCAGATGGGCAATCAGCCCCAGCATTTT. Protein sequence: CASSFQMGNQPQHF.

The rearrangement joins TRBV29-1 to TRBJ1-1; 7 bases fit TRBD1. The CDR3 is 17 amino acids. V lost 3 bases, J lost 0 bases, and 13 bases stayed unmatched. The germline CDR1 and CDR2 sequences are SQVTM and ANQGSEA. CDR3 region: CSVDRARGWPMNTEAFF. The DNA for the CDR3 is TGCAGCGTTGACCGGGCCAGGGGGTGGCCCATGAACACTGAAGCTTTCTTT.

The chain is built from TRBV6-1 and TRBJ1-1; D unclear. The V and J ends lost 6 bases and 1 base respectively, with 12 bases between them. The CDR3 loop spans 14 amino acids. Germline V gene sequence: CDR1 MNHNS, CDR2 SASEGT. The DNA for the CDR3 is TGTGCCAGCAGACAGACCAGACCGAACACTGAAGCTTTCTTT. It specifies CASRQTRPNTEAFF.

The chain recombines TRBV27 with TRBJ1-1, with 9 bases fitting TRBD1. Germline CDR1 and CDR2: MNHEY and SMNVEV (reference sequence). Trimming cost V 7 bases and J 5 bases; bases outside gene matches: 8. The CDR3 covers 14 residues. The CDR3 sequence is CASIGTGMWTEAFF. Here the CDR3 DNA reads TGTGCCAGCATAGGGACAGGGATGTGGACTGAAGCTTTCTTT.

The rearrangement links TRBV11-2 to TRBJ1-3, with D tentatively TRBD1 (6 bases). CDR3 length: 15 amino acids. CDR1 and CDR2 (germline): SGHAT, FQNNGV. V lost 1 base, J lost 0 bases, and 7 bases lay in between. The CDR3 coding sequence is TGTGCCAGCAGCTTAGGAGGGGGCTCTGGAAACACCATATATTTT. Its protein product is CASSLGGGSGNTIYF.

The V gene is TRBV7-7, the J gene TRBJ2-5, with D maybe TRBD2 (6 bases). Germline CDR1 is SSHAT and CDR2 is FNYEAQ (reference sequence). This CDR3 contains 14 residues. V lost 3 bases and J 5 bases, leaving 13 bases between the germline ends. The CDR3 region has the DNA TGTGCCAGCAGCTTGACCCAAGGAGGGGAGACCCAGTACTTC. Protein sequence: CASSLTQGGETQYF.

This chain uses TRBV7-8 with TRBJ2-1; 7 nucleotides align to TRBD2. The CDR3 runs 14 residues. Germline V gives CDR1 SGHVS, CDR2 FQNEAQ. V lost 8 bases and J lost 6; bases outside the gene matches: 10. CDR3 residues: CASDLGEGINEQFF. CDR3 in DNA: TGTGCCAGCGACTTGGGGGAGGGAATCAATGAGCAGTTCTTC. Together with reference TRBV7-8 and TRBJ2-1, the CDR3 gives the full variable domain: GAGVSQSPRYKVAKRGQDVALRCDPISGHVSLFWYQQALGQGPEFLTYFQNEAQLDKSGLPSDRFFAERPEGSVSTLKIQRTQQEDSAVYLCASDLGEGINEQFFGPGTRLTVL.

The chain links TRBV11-2 to TRBJ1-6, with D unresolved. The CDR3 is 15 residues long. Trimming left V 2 bases short and J 6 bases short, with 11 bases between. Germline assignment: CDR1 SGHAT and CDR2 FQNNGV. CDR3 loop: CASSLFEGSNSPLHF. The CDR3 bases are TGTGCCAGCAGCTTATTTGAAGGGAGTAATTCACCCCTCCACTTT.

The chain couples TRBV13 to TRBJ2-5; TRBD2 aligns across 7 bases. The CDR3 is 15 amino acids. The germline V gene encodes CDR1 PRHDT and CDR2 FYEKMQ (reference sequence). The ends lost 5 bases at V and 4 bases at J; junction bases unmatched: 10. The CDR3 sequence: CASSHRLATGETQYF. The CDR3 nucleotides read TGTGCCAGCAGCCATCGACTAGCCACGGGAGAGACCCAGTACTTC.

This clone was seen just once. The chain combines TRBV9 with TRBJ2-1; TRBD1 matches 8 bases. The germline CDR1 and CDR2 sequences are SGDLS and YYNGEE. The trim removed 0 bases at V and 7 bases at J, leaving 6 bases unmatched. The CDR3 is 15 residues long. CDR3 loop: CASSVEQGAGNEQFF. CDR3 nucleotides: TGTGCCAGCAGCGTAGAGCAGGGGGCAGGGAATGAGCAGTTCTTC.

The chain combines TRBV11-1 with TRBJ2-5; 7 positions agree with TRBD1. The CDR3 consists of 15 residues. Germline assignment: CDR1 SGHAT and CDR2 FQDESV (reference sequence). V shed 4 bases and J 2 bases; nucleotides not matched to a gene: 7. The CDR3 sequence: CASSSGDREQETQYF. The CDR3 DNA sequence: TGTGCCAGCAGCTCCGGGGACAGAGAGCAAGAGACCCAGTACTTC.

This clone was recorded once. The chain joins TRBV7-3 to TRBJ1-2; 8 positions match TRBD1. Per germline, CDR1 SGHTA and CDR2 FQGTGA. V lost 5 bases, J lost 6 bases, and 11 bases stayed unmatched. This CDR3 comprises 15 residues. This CDR3 is CASSPHDRGDHGYTF. In nucleotides, the CDR3 is TGTGCCAGCAGCCCCCACGACAGGGGAGACCATGGCTACACCTTC.

This chain uses TRBV7-6 with TRBJ1-2; no firm D call. Germline V lookup: CDR1 SGHVS, CDR2 FNYEAQ. This CDR3 is built from 14 residues. V lost 6 bases to trimming and J lost 4 bases, with 15 bases between them. CDR3 loop: CASSPGSQPYGYTF. In DNA form, the CDR3 reads TGTGCCAGCAGTCCCGGGAGCCAGCCCTATGGCTACACCTTC.

The chain couples TRBV6-1 to TRBJ2-7; perhaps TRBD1 as D (6 bases). The CDR3 is 13 amino acids. Germline V gene data show CDR1 as MNHNS and CDR2 as SASEGT. Trimming removed 4 bases at V and 4 bases at J, with 11 bases between. The CDR3 spells CASSASRGYEQYF. The CDR3 region has the DNA TGTGCCAGCAGTGCTTCCAGGGGTTACGAGCAGTACTTC.

This clone was detected once. This chain uses TRBV29-1 with TRBJ2-7, with D uncertain. CDR1 and CDR2 (germline): SQVTM, ANQGSEA. Trimming pared 6 bases from V and 0 bases from J, leaving 12 bases between. This CDR3 spans 13 amino acids. CDR3 DNA: TGCAGCGTAAAGCGAAGGAGCTCCTACGAGCAGTACTTC. It translates to CSVKRRSSYEQYF.

This sequence joins TRBV27 and TRBJ1-1; D remains ambiguous. The CDR3 totals 13 residues. CDR1 is MNHEY and CDR2 is SMNVEV in the germline V gene (reference sequence). V was clipped by 4 bases and J by 6 bases, with 12 bases between them. CDR3 sequence (DNA): TGTGCCAGCAGTTCGAGGGAGTGGGCTGAAGCTTTCTTT. Amino acid sequence: CASSSREWAEAFF.